This TCR beta chain emerged from a study of T cells in localized non-small cell lung cancer. Clones were read by immunoSEQ multiplex PCR, and TCRdb kept only the in-frame ones, dropping some. The sample shows about 59,000 clones, approximately 90% of them seen only once. This clonotype was sampled from a man aged 40 to 70 with stage I lung adenocarcinoma. The specimen was peripheral blood, collected before any cancer treatment.

CDR3 bases: TGTGCCAGCAGAGAGGGACTAGCGGGCATCTACGAGCAGTACTTC. Its translation is CASREGLAGIYEQYF. The V and J genes are TRBV27 and TRBJ2-7; 12 nucleotides agree with TRBD2. V shed 6 bases and J 3 bases; nucleotides not matched to a gene: 6. The CDR3 length is 15 residues. Per the germline V gene, CDR1 is MNHEY and CDR2 is SMNVEV (reference sequence).